This TCR beta chain was obtained from a study of T cells after posttransplantation cyclophosphamide. This CDR3 region has 16 residues. Looked up from germline, CDR1 is MGHDK and CDR2 is SYGVNS. The protocol was immunoSEQ multiplex PCR, while the TCRdb copy is restricted to in-frame clones and leaves out a portion. This sample yields 1,500 to 2,000 clones, of which roughly 94% are seen a single time; approximately 3.1% belongs to the top ten. As concerns this clone: The junction and the germline gene differ at one end; a read error may be behind it. Additional DNA sequences in this sample encode the identical CDR3.

This TCR came from a woman aged 45-65 years in good health and a related stem cell transplant donor. The sequenced sample consisted of CD4+ T cells sorted from bone marrow. The V gene is TRBV25-1, the J gene TRBJ1-6, with unresolved D. This CDR3 is CASSAYTGSYNSPLHF. In DNA, the CDR3 is TGTGCCAGCAGTGCCTATACGGGGTCCTATAATTCCCCCCTCCACTTT.